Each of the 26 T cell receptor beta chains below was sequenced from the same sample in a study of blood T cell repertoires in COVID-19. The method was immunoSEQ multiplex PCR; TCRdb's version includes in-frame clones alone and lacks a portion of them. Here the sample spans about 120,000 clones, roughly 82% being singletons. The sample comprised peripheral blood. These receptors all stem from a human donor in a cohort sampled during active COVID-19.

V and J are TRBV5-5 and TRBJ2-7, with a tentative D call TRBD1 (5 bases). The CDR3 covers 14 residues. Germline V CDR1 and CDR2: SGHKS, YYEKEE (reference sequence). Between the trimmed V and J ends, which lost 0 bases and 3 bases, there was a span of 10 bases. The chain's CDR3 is CASSLEQVHYEQYF. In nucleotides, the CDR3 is TGTGCCAGCAGCTTGGAACAGGTGCACTACGAGCAGTACTTC.

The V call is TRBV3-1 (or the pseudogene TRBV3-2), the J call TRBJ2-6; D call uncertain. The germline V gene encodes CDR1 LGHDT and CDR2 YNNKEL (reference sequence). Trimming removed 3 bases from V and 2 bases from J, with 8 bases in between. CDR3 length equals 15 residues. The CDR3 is CASSHIEAGANVLTF. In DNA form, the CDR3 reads TGTGCCAGCAGCCACATCGAGGCTGGGGCCAACGTCCTGACTTTC.

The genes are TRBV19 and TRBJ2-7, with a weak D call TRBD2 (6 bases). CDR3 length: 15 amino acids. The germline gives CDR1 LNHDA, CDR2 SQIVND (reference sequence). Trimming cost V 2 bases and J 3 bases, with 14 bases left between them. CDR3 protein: CASSITRPGGYEQYF. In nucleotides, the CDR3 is TGTGCCAGTAGTATAACGAGGCCCGGGGGCTACGAGCAGTACTTC.

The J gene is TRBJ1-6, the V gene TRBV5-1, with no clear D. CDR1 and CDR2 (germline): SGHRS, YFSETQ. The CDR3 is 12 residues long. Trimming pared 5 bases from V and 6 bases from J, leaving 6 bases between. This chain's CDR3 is CASSLINSPLHF. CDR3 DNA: TGCGCCAGCAGTTTAATTAATTCACCCCTCCACTTT.

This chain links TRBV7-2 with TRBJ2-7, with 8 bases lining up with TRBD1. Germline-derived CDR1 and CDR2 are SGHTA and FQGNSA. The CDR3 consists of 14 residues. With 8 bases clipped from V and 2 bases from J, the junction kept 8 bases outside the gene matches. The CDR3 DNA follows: TGTGCCAGCGGTCGGACAGGGATCCCCTACGAGCAGTACTTC. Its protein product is CASGRTGIPYEQYF.

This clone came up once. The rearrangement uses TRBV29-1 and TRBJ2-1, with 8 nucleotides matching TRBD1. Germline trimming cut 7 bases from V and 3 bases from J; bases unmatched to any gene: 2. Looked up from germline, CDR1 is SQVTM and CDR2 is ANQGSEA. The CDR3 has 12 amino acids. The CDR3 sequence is CSGGTGYNEQFF. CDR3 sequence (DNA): TGCAGCGGCGGGACAGGCTACAATGAGCAGTTCTTC.

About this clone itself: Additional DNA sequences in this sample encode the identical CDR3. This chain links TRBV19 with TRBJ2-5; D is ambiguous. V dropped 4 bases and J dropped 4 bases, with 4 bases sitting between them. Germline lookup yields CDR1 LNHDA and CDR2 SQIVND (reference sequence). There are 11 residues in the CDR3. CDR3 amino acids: CASSRGETQYF. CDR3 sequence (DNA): TGTGCCAGTAGTAGAGGAGAGACCCAGTACTTC.

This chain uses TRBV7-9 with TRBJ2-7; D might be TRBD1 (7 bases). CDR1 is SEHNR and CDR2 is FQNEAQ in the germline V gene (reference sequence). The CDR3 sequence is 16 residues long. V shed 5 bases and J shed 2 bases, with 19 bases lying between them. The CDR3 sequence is CASSPYNTGEAYEQYF. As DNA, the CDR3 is TGTGCCAGCAGCCCCTACAACACAGGGGAGGCCTACGAGCAGTACTTC.

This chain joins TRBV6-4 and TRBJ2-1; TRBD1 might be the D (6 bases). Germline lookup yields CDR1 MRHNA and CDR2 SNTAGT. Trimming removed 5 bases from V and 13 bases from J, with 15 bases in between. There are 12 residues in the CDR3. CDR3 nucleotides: TGTGCCAGCAGTACAGGGACCTCGAGACAGTTCTTC. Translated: CASSTGTSRQFF.

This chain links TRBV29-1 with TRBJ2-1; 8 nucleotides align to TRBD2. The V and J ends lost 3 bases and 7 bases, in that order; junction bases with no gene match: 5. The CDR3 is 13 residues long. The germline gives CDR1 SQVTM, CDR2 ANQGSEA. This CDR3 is CSVDKIAGNEQFF. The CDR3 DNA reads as TGCAGCGTTGATAAAATAGCGGGGAATGAGCAGTTCTTC.

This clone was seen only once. The DNA for the CDR3 is TGTGCCAGCAGTTTAGGAACAGTGGGCTACACCTTC. This encodes CASSLGTVGYTF. The chain has TRBV12-3 or TRBV12-4 and TRBJ1-2; no definite D call. The CDR3 totals 12 residues. The V gene lost 1 base and the J gene lost 8 bases, with 8 bases spanning the gap.

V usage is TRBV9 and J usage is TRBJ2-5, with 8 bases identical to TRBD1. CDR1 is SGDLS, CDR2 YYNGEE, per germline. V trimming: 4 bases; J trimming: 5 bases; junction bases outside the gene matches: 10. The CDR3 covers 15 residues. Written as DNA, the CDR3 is TGTGCCAGCAGCTTTGGACAGGGTCAGGGGGAGACCCAGTACTTC. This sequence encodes CASSFGQGQGETQYF.

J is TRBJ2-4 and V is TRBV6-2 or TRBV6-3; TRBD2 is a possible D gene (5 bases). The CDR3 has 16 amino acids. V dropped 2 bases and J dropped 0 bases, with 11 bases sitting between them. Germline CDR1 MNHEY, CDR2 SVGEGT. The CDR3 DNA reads TGTGCCAGCAGTTACGCCAGCGGTAAAGCCAAAAACATTCAGTACTTC. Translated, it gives CASSYASGKAKNIQYF.

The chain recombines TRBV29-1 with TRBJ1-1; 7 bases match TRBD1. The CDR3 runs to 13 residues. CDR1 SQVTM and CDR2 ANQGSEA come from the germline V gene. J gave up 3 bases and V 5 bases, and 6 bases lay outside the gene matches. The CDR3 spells CSVRQGVDTEAFF. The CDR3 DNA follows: TGCAGCGTTAGACAGGGAGTAGACACTGAAGCTTTCTTT.

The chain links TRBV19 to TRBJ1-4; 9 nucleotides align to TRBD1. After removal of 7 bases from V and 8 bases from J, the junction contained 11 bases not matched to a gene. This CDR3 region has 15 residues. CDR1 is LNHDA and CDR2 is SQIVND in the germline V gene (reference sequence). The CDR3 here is CASKADRGTAEKLFF. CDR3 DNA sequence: TGTGCCAGTAAAGCGGACAGGGGAACCGCCGAAAAACTGTTTTTT.

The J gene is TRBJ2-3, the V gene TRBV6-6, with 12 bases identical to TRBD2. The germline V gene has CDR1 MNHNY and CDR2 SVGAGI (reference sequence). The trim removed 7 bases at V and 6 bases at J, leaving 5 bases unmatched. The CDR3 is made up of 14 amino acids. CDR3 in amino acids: CASTSSGGEDTQYF. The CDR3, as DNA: TGTGCCAGCACCTCTAGCGGGGGGGAGGATACGCAGTATTTT.

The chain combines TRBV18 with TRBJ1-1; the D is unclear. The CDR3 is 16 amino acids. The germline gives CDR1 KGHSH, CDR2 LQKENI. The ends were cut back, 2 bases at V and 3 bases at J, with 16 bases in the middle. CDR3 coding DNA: TGTGCCAGCTCACCAGCAGGACTACGTGGATACACTGAAGCTTTCTTT. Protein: CASSPAGLRGYTEAFF.

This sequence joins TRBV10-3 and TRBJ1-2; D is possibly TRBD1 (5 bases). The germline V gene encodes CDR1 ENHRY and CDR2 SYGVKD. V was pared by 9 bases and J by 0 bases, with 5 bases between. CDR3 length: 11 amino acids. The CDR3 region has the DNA TGTGCCATAGGGGCTAACTATGGCTACACCTTC. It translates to CAIGANYGYTF.

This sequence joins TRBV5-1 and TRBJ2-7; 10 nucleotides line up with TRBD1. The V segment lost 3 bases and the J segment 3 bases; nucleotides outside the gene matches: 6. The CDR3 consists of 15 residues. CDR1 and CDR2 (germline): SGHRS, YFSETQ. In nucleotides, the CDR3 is TGCGCCAGCAGCTGGGGCGGGACAGGGGTCTACGAGCAGTACTTC. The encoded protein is CASSWGGTGVYEQYF.

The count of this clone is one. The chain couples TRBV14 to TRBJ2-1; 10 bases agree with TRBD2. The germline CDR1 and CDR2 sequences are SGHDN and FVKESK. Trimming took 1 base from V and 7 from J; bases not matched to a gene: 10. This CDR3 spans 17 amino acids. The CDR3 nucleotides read TGTGCCAGCAGCCAAGGAGGGCTAGCGGGGGCTAGTAATGAGCAGTTCTTC. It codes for CASSQGGLAGASNEQFF.

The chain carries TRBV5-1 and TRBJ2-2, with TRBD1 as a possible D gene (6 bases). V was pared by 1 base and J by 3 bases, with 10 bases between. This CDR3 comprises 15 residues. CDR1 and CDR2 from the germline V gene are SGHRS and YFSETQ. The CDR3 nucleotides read TGCGCCAGCAGCTTGAGACAGGCGGACACCGGGGAGCTGTTTTTT. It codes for CASSLRQADTGELFF.

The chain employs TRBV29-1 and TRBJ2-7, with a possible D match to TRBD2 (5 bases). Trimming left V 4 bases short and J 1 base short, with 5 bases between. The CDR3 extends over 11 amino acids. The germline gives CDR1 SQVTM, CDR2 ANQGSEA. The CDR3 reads CSVGGSYEQYF. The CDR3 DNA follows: TGCAGCGTTGGAGGGTCCTACGAGCAGTACTTC.

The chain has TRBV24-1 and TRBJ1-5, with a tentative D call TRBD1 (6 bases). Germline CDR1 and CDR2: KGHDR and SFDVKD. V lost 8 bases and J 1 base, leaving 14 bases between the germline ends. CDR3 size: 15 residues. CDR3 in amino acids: CATNLQGESNQPQHF. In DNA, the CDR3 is TGTGCCACCAATTTACAGGGCGAAAGCAATCAGCCCCAGCATTTT.

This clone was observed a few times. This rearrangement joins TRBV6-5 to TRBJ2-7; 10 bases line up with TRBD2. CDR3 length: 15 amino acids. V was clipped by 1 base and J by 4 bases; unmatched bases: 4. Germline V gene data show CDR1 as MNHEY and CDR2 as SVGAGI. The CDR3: CASSYYSGGAYEQYF. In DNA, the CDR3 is TGTGCCAGCAGTTACTACAGCGGGGGGGCGTACGAGCAGTACTTC.

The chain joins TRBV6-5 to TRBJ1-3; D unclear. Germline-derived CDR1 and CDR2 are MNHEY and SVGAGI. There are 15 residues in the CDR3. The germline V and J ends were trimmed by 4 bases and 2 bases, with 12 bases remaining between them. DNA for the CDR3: TGTGCCAGCAGTTGGCTAGCGGAAACTGGAAACACCATATATTTT. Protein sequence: CASSWLAETGNTIYF.

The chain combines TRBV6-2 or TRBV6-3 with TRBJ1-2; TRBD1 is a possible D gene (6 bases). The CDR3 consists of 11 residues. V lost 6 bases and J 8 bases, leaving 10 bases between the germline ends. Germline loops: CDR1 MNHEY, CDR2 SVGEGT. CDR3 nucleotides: TGTGCCAGCAGCCCAGGGGTAGGCTACACCTTC. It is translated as CASSPGVGYTF.